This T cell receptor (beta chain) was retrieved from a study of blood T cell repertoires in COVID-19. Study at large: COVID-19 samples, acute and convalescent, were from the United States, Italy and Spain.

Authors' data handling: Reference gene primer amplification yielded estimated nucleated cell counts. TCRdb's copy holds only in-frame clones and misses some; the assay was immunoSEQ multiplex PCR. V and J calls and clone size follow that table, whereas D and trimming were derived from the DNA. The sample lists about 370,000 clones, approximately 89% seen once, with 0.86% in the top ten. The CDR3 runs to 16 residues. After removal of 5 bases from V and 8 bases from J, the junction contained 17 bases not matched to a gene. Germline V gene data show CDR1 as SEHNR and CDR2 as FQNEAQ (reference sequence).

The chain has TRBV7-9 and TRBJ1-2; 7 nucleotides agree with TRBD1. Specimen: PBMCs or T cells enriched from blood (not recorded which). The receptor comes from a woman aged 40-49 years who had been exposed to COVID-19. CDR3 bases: TGTGCCAGCAGCCTCTGGACAGGCGCACTCCTCCTCGGCTACACCTTC. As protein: CASSLWTGALLLGYTF.